This T cell receptor beta chain comes out of a study of regulatory T cells in long-lasting Graves disease. TCR beta libraries were built with iRepertoire HTBI primers and Arm-PCR of CDR3 regions. MiXCR was run by TCRdb on the multiplex PCR reads, yielding one entry per CDR3 protein. Here the sample spans 350,000 to 400,000 distinct CDR3 sequences, roughly 16% being singletons. This clonotype was picked up one time. Stated time point: newly diagnosed GD, antithyroid drugs for less than 3 months. Isolated PBMC RNA provided the starting material for the TCR library. CDR3 length: 16 residues. Germline V gene data show CDR1 as DFQATT and CDR2 as SNEGSKA (reference sequence). V lost 0 bases and J lost 2, with 15 bases in between.

The source was peripheral blood mononuclear cells (PBMCs), collected at new diagnosis, from a patient treated with antithyroid drugs. The rearrangement uses TRBV20-1 and TRBJ2-3; no clear D. This sequence originates from a female donor with Graves disease. CDR3 sequence: CSARDLGRQATDTQYF. CDR3 DNA sequence: TGCAGTGCTAGAGATCTGGGCAGGCAAGCCACAGATACGCAGTATTTT.